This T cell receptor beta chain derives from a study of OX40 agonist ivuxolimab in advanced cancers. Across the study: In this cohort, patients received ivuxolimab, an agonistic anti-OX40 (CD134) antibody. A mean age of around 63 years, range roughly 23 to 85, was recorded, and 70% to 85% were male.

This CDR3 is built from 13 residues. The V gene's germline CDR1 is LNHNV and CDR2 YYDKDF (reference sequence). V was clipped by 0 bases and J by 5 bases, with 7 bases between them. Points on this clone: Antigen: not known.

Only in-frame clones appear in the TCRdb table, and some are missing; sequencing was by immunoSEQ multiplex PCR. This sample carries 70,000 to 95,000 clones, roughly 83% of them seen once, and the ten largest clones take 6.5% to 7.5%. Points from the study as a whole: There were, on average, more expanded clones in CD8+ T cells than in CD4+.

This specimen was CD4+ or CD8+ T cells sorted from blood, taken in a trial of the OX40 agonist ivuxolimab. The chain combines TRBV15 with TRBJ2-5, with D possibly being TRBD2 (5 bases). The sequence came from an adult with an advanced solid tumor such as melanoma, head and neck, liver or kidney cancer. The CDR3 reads CATSRDRGETQYF. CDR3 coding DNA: TGTGCCACCAGCAGAGACCGCGGGGAGACCCAGTACTTC.